The T cell receptor beta chain described here comes from a study of T cell responses to AZD1222 COVID-19 vaccine. The assay was immunoSEQ multiplex PCR, and TCRdb's table has in-frame clones only and misses some. The sample consists of approximately 81,000 clones, 83% of them appearing once. The CDR3 sequence is 15 residues long. V trimming: 1 base; J trimming: 0 bases; junction bases outside the gene matches: 3. Looked up from germline, CDR1 is SNHLY and CDR2 is FYNNEI. On this clone itself: Its target is not known.

Second-dose schedules of about 4 or about 12 weeks were combined. Overall study findings and caveats: Among those given AZD1222, only 6 or 7 were seropositive at baseline. White British ancestry dominated among donors, who included more females, and clonal diversity was possibly underestimated.

Source: peripheral blood, taken 28 days after the second AZD1222 dose. The rearrangement joins TRBV2 to TRBJ2-7; TRBD1 aligns across 7 bases. The clonotype originates from an adult who received the AZD1222 COVID-19 vaccine. CDR3: CASSEGQGSSYEQYF. The DNA for the CDR3 is TGTGCCAGCAGTGAAGGACAGGGAAGCTCCTACGAGCAGTACTTC.